These 8 T cell receptor beta chains came from one sample sequenced in a study of blood T cell repertoires in COVID-19 (dated by TCRdb to the early 2020s). Preparation of the library involved the immunoSEQ multiplex PCR assay. This immuneACCESS table, as held by TCRdb, lists in-frame sequences with V and J called but not all clones. Of the missing ones, under half trace to an unresolved V gene in checked studies; the others have no known cause. The sample has under 130,000 clones on record, 69% of them singletons. The ten most abundant clones make up about 5.9% of the sample. Sequenced material: peripheral blood. The source of these receptors is a man aged 80 or over with acute or convalescent COVID-19.

The genes are TRBV7-8 and TRBJ2-5, with D tentatively TRBD1 (6 bases). Trimming pared 3 bases from V and 5 bases from J, leaving 13 bases between. The CDR3 is 14 residues long. Looked up from germline, CDR1 is SGHVS and CDR2 is FQNEAQ. The DNA for the CDR3 is TGTGCCAGCAGCTTGGGAAGCCAGGGGGAGACCCAGTACTTC. Amino acid sequence: CASSLGSQGETQYF.

For this clone: Other nucleotide sequences in the sample specify the same CDR3. V is TRBV5-4 and J is TRBJ1-2; possibly TRBD1 for D (5 bases). This CDR3 contains 14 residues. Germline values: CDR1 SGHNT, CDR2 YYREEE (reference sequence). V lost 0 bases and J 0 bases, leaving 6 bases between the germline ends. This CDR3 reads CASSLGQSNYGYTF. CDR3 DNA: TGTGCCAGCAGCTTGGGACAGTCTAACTATGGCTACACCTTC.

The genes are TRBV19 and TRBJ2-7, with D unclear. The germline gives CDR1 LNHDA, CDR2 SQIVND (reference sequence). The V and J ends lost 3 bases and 3 bases respectively, with 9 bases between them. CDR3 length equals 13 residues. CDR3 DNA sequence: TGTGCCAGTAGTATCGACTGGAGCTACGAGCAGTACTTC. Its protein product is CASSIDWSYEQYF.

The chain carries TRBV4-2 and TRBJ2-4; 7 bases are shared with TRBD1. V shed 3 bases and J 3 bases; nucleotides not matched to a gene: 8. CDR3 size: 16 residues. Looked up from germline, CDR1 is LGHNA and CDR2 is YNFKEQ. This CDR3 reads CASSQYPTGDKNIQYF. The CDR3 nucleotides read TGTGCCAGCAGCCAGTACCCAACAGGGGACAAAAACATTCAGTACTTC.

The chain uses TRBV5-1 and TRBJ1-4; 7 nucleotides align to TRBD1. V lost 5 bases to trimming and J lost 5 bases; unmatched junction nucleotides: 12. In germline, CDR1 is SGHRS, CDR2 YFSETQ. The CDR3 sequence is 16 residues long. The CDR3 sequence: CASSHGQDRRNEKLFF. The CDR3 region has the DNA TGCGCCAGCAGTCATGGACAGGACAGAAGGAATGAAAAACTGTTTTTT.

The chain combines TRBV15 with TRBJ1-1, with 7 bases that match TRBD1. There are 15 residues in the CDR3. The V gene end was trimmed by 0 bases and the J gene end by 0 bases; junction bases not matched to a gene: 1. Germline V lookup: CDR1 LNHNV, CDR2 YYDKDF (reference sequence). The CDR3: CATSRETGVNTEAFF. The CDR3 DNA sequence: TGTGCCACCAGCAGAGAAACAGGGGTGAACACTGAAGCTTTCTTT.

The genes are TRBV18 and TRBJ1-6, with D uncertain. The V gene lost 5 bases and the J gene lost 15 bases, with 17 bases spanning the gap. In germline, CDR1 is KGHSH, CDR2 LQKENI. This CDR3 has 13 residues. The CDR3 nucleotides read TGTGCCAGCTCAGTAACTAGGGAGGAGATCCTCCACTTT. Its protein product is CASSVTREEILHF.

The chain carries TRBV25-1 and TRBJ2-7; 12 nucleotides line up with TRBD2. CDR3 length: 14 residues. The V gene's germline CDR1 is MGHDK and CDR2 SYGVNS. The junction had 5 bases not matched to a gene; V was cut back by 8 bases and J by 3 bases. The CDR3 protein is CASRTSGILYEQYF. The CDR3 coding sequence is TGTGCCAGCCGGACTAGCGGGATCCTCTACGAGCAGTACTTC.